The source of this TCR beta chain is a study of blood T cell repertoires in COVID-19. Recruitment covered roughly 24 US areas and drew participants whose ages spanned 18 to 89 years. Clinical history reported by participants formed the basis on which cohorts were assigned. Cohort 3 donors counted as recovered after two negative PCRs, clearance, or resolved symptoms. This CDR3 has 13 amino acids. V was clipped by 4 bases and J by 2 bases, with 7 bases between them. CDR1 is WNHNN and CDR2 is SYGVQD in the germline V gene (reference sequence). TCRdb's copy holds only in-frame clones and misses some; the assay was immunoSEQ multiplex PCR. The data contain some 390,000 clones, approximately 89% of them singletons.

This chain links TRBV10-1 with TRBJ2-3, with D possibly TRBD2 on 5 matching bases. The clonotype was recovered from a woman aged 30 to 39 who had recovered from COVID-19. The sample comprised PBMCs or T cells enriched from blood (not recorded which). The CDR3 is CASSVGDTDTQYF. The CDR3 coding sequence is TGCGCCAGCAGTGTCGGGGACACAGATACGCAGTATTTT.